This T cell receptor (beta chain) was documented in a study of read filtering for tumor transcriptome and immune sequencing. Points from the study as a whole: Correlation between methods rose after single-read clonotypes were removed. Compared with RNA-seq, IR-seq gave much higher clonotype depth and reliability.

The CDR3 runs to 15 residues. Trimming pared 0 bases from V and 3 bases from J, leaving 10 bases between. The germline CDR1 and CDR2 sequences are SGHDT and YYEEEE. Ten or more counts support this clonotype. No antigen is known for it. This library used roughly 370 ng RNA and molecular barcoded adaptors spanning alpha/delta and beta/gamma chains. TCRdb redid the calling of the reads with MiXCR, one entry per CDR3 protein. This table holds roughly 49,000 distinct CDR3 sequences, around 19% found once. At the time of active disease, bone marrow was collected from every patient. The sequenced sample was a population of CD138-negative cells sorted from bone marrow. The chain recombines TRBV5-6 with TRBJ2-1, with D tentatively TRBD1 (6 bases). This receptor was obtained from a donor at least 40 years old with multiple myeloma. CDR3 sequence: CASSLVGGFYNEQFF. CDR3 nucleotide sequence: TGTGCCAGCAGCTTGGTTGGGGGCTTCTACAATGAGCAGTTCTTC.